This T cell receptor (beta chain) was retrieved from a study of T cell responses to AZD1222 COVID-19 vaccine. Findings and caveats of the study: Of the AZD1222 recipients, only five to seven were seropositive at baseline. Spike-specific TCR depth and breadth grew after two AZD1222 doses. Distributed over spike, vaccine-associated CD4 TCRs predominated at 160-218 and 743-854.

As regards this clone: Its antigen is unknown.

Germline V lookup: CDR1 MNHEY, CDR2 SMNVEV (reference sequence). The length of the CDR3 is 13 residues. The germline V and J ends were trimmed by 7 bases and 0 bases, with 9 bases remaining between them. The protocol was immunoSEQ multiplex PCR, while the TCRdb copy is restricted to in-frame clones and leaves out a portion. The sample has tens of thousands of clones; roughly 88% are singletons. This material consisted of peripheral blood, taken on day 0 of AZD1222 vaccination. The chain uses TRBV27 and TRBJ1-2; D not resolved. The sequence derives from an adult in good health. DNA of the CDR3: TGTGCCAGCAAATTCGACTCTAACTATGGCTACACCTTC. It is translated as CASKFDSNYGYTF.